Below, one T cell receptor beta chain is given with its context. The data were taken from a study of blood T cell repertoires in COVID-19. Study at large: Spain, Italy and the United States supplied samples that represented acute and convalescent COVID-19. PBMCs, B-cell-depleted T cells, or T cells provided the cDNA or gDNA that made up the material.

Original processing notes: Reference gene primers were amplified, and this amplification served to estimate nucleated cell counts. Profiling relied on immunoSEQ multiplex PCR, and the TCRdb table lists in-frame clones only, not all of them. V and J calls and clone size are copied from that table; D and trimming were computed from the DNA. Counted here are approximately 140,000 clones, roughly 84% occurring once; the ten biggest clones make up 35% to 40%. V lost 7 bases and J 8 bases, leaving 17 bases between the germline ends. This CDR3 spans 13 amino acids. Germline CDR1 is MNHEY and CDR2 is SVGAGI.

The TCR was taken from a human donor in a cohort sampled during active COVID-19. This sequence joins TRBV6-5 and TRBJ1-2; a possible D gene is TRBD1 (5 bases). The sequenced sample consisted of peripheral blood. CDR3 nucleotides: TGTGCCAGCATCGACCCGTTGGGGCAAGGCTACACCTTC. It specifies CASIDPLGQGYTF.